A selection of T cell receptor beta chains follows, all from one sample in a study of beta chain features in type 1 diabetes. Generated by immunoSEQ multiplex PCR, the TCRdb table keeps only in-frame clones and is missing some. The data hold around 600,000 clones, with roughly 12% observed a single time. Specimen: naive CD4+ T cells from blood. These receptors were taken from a man aged 25 to 40 with type 1 diabetes. CDR3s include the opening cysteine and the closing phenylalanine or tryptophan. A D gene is named only where the DNA matches it firmly. For some rows the clone size is stated as once, few or many, or as a class when expanded; others skip it.

D	size	length	V	J	CDR3	DNA
TRBD1	NA	16	TRBV5-1	TRBJ2-7	CASSWTGYTSSYEQYF	TGCGCCAGCAGCTGGACAGGCTACACCAGCTCCTACGAGCAGTACTTC
NA	few	14	TRBV9	TRBJ2-7	CASSVEVTDHEQYF	TGTGCCAGCAGCGTAGAGGTCACTGACCACGAGCAGTACTTC
NA	NA	15	TRBV19	TRBJ1-6	CASSISPDRYSPLHF	TGTGCCAGTAGTATATCCCCGGACAGATATTCACCCCTCCACTTT
NA	few	14	TRBV18	TRBJ1-2	CASSPTAEIYGYTF	TGTGCCAGCTCACCAACGGCAGAAATATATGGCTACACCTTC
NA	NA	12	TRBV7-2	TRBJ2-3	CASSGYTDTQYF	TGTGCCAGCAGCGGCTACACAGATACGCAGTATTTT
NA	NA	16	TRBV13	TRBJ2-6	CASSLGLLSGANVLTF	TGTGCCAGCAGCTTAGGCCTCCTGTCTGGGGCCAACGTCCTGACTTTC
NA	NA	15	TRBV4-3	TRBJ1-2	CASSQERPSFYGYTF	TGCGCCAGCAGCCAAGAGAGGCCATCCTTCTACGGCTACACCTTC
NA	NA	14	TRBV7-2	TRBJ2-1	CASSPSRQDDEQFF	TGTGCCAGCAGCCCTAGCCGGCAGGACGATGAGCAGTTCTTC
NA	NA	15	TRBV4-3	TRBJ1-2	CASSQVTGSWGGYTF	TGCGCCAGCAGCCAAGTTACAGGGAGCTGGGGTGGCTACACCTTC
TRBD1	few	15	TRBV19	TRBJ2-2	CASMTGTANTGELFF	TGTGCCAGTATGACCGGGACAGCGAACACCGGGGAGCTGTTTTTT
NA	few	12	TRBV5-1	TRBJ2-7	CASSLSEAEQYF	TGCGCCAGCAGCTTATCGGAGGCCGAGCAGTACTTC
NA	NA	16	TRBV19	TRBJ1-5	CASSIAGRDSNQPQHF	TGTGCCAGTAGTATAGCTGGCAGGGATAGCAATCAGCCCCAGCATTTT
TRBD1	NA	14	TRBV12-5	TRBJ1-1	CASGPGQMNTEAFF	TGTGCTAGTGGCCCGGGACAGATGAACACTGAAGCTTTCTTT
TRBD1	few	14	TRBV30	TRBJ2-7	CAWSLGQGAGEQYF	TGTGCCTGGAGTTTGGGACAGGGGGCGGGGGAGCAGTACTTC
NA	NA	14	TRBV30	TRBJ2-1	CAWSVGGRNNEQFF	TGTGCCTGGAGTGTAGGGGGGCGCAACAATGAGCAGTTCTTC
NA	many	11	TRBV13	TRBJ1-4	CASSYNEKLFF	TGTGCCAGCAGCTATAATGAAAAACTGTTTTTT
NA	NA	15	TRBV5-1	TRBJ2-2	CASSLRPRSTGELFF	TGCGCCAGCAGCTTGAGGCCACGTAGCACCGGGGAGCTGTTTTTT
NA	few	14	TRBV4-1	TRBJ2-3	CASSQEGVPDTQYF	TGCGCCAGCAGCCAAGAGGGGGTTCCAGATACGCAGTATTTT
NA	NA	15	TRBV18	TRBJ2-3	CASSLAGLRTDTQYF	TGTGCCAGCTCACTGGCTGGACTGCGCACAGATACGCAGTATTTT
TRBD2	few	16	TRBV5-1	TRBJ2-1	CASSSNLAGGPNEQFF	TGCGCCAGCAGCTCCAACCTAGCGGGGGGGCCAAATGAGCAGTTCTTC
NA	NA	14	TRBV27	TRBJ1-4	CASSLSWDGEKLFF	TGTGCCAGCAGTTTATCCTGGGACGGTGAAAAACTGTTTTTT
NA	NA	16	TRBV7-2	TRBJ2-5	CASSQSQVKIQETQYF	TGTGCCAGCAGTCAGAGCCAAGTGAAGATTCAAGAGACCCAGTACTTC
NA	NA	14	TRBV7-9	TRBJ2-7	CASSLGRGINEQYF	TGTGCCAGCAGCTTAGGGAGGGGCATCAACGAGCAGTACTTC
NA	NA	16	TRBV15	TRBJ2-5	CATSRDLRRSGETQYF	TGTGCCACCAGCAGAGATCTTAGGAGGAGCGGAGAGACCCAGTACTTC
NA	NA	14	TRBV7-9	TRBJ1-1	CASSFGASNTEAFF	TGTGCCAGCAGCTTCGGGGCTTCGAACACTGAAGCTTTCTTT
TRBD1	NA	16	TRBV4-1	TRBJ1-5	CASSQAPGQGNQPQHF	TGCGCCAGCAGCCAGGCCCCGGGACAGGGCAATCAGCCCCAGCATTTT
NA	NA	15	TRBV12-5	TRBJ2-5	CASGSPEGTKETQYF	TGTGCTAGTGGTTCCCCTGAAGGCACGAAAGAGACCCAGTACTTC
NA	few	12	TRBV7-9	TRBJ2-7	CAILVGETGQYF	TGTGCCATCTTGGTGGGGGAAACCGGGCAGTACTTC
NA	few	9	TRBV20-1	TRBJ2-7	CSDRGEQYF	TGCAGTGATAGGGGAGAGCAGTACTTC
TRBD1	NA	15	TRBV7-3	TRBJ2-2	CASSPGTGGTGELFF	TGTGCCAGCAGCCCCGGGACAGGGGGCACCGGGGAGCTGTTTTTT
NA	NA	16	TRBV7-2	TRBJ2-7	CASSPQAGALLGEQYF	TGTGCCAGCAGCCCCCAGGCAGGGGCTCTCCTAGGCGAGCAGTACTTC
TRBD1	few	16	TRBV9	TRBJ2-7	CASSSRGTGGYHEQYF	TGTGCCAGCAGCTCAAGGGGGACAGGGGGATACCACGAGCAGTACTTC
TRBD1	few	15	TRBV4-3	TRBJ2-5	CASSQQQGAQETQYF	TGCGCCAGCAGCCAGCAACAGGGGGCCCAAGAGACCCAGTACTTC
TRBD1	NA	14	TRBV7-3	TRBJ2-7	CASSFGQGVHEQYF	TGTGCCAGCAGCTTTGGTCAGGGGGTCCACGAGCAGTACTTC
TRBD1	NA	16	TRBV9	TRBJ2-7	CASSVGTGTGINEQYF	TGTGCCAGCAGCGTAGGGACCGGGACAGGGATAAACGAGCAGTACTTC
NA	few	13	TRBV29-1	TRBJ2-5	CSVVSQGTSLPNF	TGCAGCGTTGTATCGCAGGGGACGTCACTTCCGAACTTC
NA	NA	14	TRBV7-2	TRBJ2-3	CASSLGRSTDTQYF	TGTGCCAGCAGCTTAGGGCGGAGCACAGATACGCAGTATTTT
TRBD1	few	17	TRBV4-1	TRBJ1-5	CASSQEGTGGGNQPQHF	TGCGCCAGCAGCCAAGAAGGGACAGGGGGAGGCAATCAGCCCCAGCATTTT
TRBD2	few	15	TRBV5-4	TRBJ2-5	CASSSPAGGAETQYF	TGTGCCAGCAGCTCGCCAGCGGGGGGCGCGGAGACCCAGTACTTC